What follows is one T cell receptor beta chain and its context. The sample belongs to a study of OX40 agonist ivuxolimab in advanced cancers. V dropped 4 bases and J dropped 5 bases, with 11 bases sitting between them. Germline CDR1 reads SGHAT; CDR2 reads FQNNGV. This CDR3 is 13 amino acids long. Generated by immunoSEQ multiplex PCR, the TCRdb table keeps only in-frame clones and is missing some. The repertoire has 73,000 or so clones, approximately 86% of them found once; the top ten carry approximately 0.63%. The specimen comprised CD4+ or CD8+ T cells sorted from blood, sampled in a trial of the OX40 agonist ivuxolimab. This chain links TRBV11-2 with TRBJ1-1, with unresolved D. This receptor was identified in an adult with an advanced solid tumor such as melanoma, head and neck, liver or kidney cancer. This CDR3 is CASSSKASTEAFF. For the CDR3, the DNA is TGTGCCAGCAGCTCGAAGGCCTCTACTGAAGCTTTCTTT.